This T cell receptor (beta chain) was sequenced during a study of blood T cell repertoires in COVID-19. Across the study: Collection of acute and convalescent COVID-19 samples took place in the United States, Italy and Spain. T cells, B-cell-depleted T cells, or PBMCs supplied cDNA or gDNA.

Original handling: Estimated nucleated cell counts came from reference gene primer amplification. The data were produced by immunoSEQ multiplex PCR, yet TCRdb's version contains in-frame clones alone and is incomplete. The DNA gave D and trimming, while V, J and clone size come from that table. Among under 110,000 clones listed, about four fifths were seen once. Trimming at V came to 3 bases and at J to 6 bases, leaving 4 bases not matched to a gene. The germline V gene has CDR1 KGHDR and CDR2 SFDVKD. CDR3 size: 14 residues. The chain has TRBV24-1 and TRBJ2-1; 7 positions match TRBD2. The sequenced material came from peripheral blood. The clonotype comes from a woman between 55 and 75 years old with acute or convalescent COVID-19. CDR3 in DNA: TGTGCCACCAGTGATCCTACTAGCGTCAATGAGCAGTTCTTC. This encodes CATSDPTSVNEQFF.